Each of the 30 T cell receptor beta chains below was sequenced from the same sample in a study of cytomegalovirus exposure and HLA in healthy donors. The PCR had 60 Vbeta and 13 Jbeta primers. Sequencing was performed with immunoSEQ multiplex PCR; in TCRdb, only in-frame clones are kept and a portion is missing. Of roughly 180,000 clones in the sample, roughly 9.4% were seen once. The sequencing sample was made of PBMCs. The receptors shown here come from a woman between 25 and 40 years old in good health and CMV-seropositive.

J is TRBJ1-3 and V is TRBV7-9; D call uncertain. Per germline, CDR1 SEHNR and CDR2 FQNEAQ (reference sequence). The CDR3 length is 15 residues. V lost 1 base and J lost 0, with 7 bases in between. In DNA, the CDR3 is TGTGCCAGCAGCTTAGTAGCAGTCTCTGGAAACACCATATATTTT. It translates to CASSLVAVSGNTIYF.

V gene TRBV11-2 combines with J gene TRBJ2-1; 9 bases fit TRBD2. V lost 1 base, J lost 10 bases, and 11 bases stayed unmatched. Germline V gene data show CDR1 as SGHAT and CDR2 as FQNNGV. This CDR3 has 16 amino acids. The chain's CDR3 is CASSLVGSGSGREQFF. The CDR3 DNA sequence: TGTGCCAGCAGCTTAGTGGGTAGCGGGAGTGGGAGAGAGCAGTTCTTC.

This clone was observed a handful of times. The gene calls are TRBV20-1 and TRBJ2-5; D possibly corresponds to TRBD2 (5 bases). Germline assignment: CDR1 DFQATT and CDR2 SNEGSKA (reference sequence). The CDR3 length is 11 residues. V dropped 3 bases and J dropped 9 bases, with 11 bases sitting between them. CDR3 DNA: TGCAGTGCTAGTTGGGAGATGGCCCAGTACTTC. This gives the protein CSASWEMAQYF.

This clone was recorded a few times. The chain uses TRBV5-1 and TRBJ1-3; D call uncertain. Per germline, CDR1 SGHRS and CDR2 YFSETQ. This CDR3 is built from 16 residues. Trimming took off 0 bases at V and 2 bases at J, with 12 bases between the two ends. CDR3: CASSLAAGQTGNTIYF. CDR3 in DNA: TGCGCCAGCAGCTTGGCCGCAGGTCAGACTGGAAACACCATATATTTT. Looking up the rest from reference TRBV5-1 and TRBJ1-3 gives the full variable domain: KAGVTQTPRYLIKTRGQQVTLSCSPISGHRSVSWYQQTPGQGLQFLFEYFSETQRNKGNFPGRFSGRQFSNSRSEMNVSTLELGDSALYLCASSLAAGQTGNTIYFGEGSWLTVV.

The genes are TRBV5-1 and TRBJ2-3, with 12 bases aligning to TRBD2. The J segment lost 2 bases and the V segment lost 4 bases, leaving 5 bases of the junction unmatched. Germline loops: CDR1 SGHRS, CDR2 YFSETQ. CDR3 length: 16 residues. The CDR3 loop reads CASSPGLAGFTDTQYF. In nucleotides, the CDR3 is TGCGCCAGCAGCCCCGGACTAGCGGGGTTCACAGATACGCAGTATTTT.

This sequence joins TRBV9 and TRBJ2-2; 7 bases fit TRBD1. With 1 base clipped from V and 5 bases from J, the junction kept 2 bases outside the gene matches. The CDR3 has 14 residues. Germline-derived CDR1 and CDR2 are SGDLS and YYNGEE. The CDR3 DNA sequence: TGTGCCAGCAGCGTAACAGGGGAGACCGGGGAGCTGTTTTTT. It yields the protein CASSVTGETGELFF.

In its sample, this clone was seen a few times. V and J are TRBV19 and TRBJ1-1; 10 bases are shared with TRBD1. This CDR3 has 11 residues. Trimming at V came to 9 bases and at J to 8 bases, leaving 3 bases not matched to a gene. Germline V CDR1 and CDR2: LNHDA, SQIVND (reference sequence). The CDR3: CASTTGGEAFF. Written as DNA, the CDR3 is TGTGCCAGCACGACAGGGGGCGAAGCTTTCTTT.

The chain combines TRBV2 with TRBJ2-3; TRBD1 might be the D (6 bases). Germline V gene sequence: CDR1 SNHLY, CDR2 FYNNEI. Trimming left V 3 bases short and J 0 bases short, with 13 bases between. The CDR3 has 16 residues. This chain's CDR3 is CASSDVGAASTDTQYF. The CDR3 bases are TGTGCCAGCAGTGACGTGGGGGCGGCTAGCACAGATACGCAGTATTTT.

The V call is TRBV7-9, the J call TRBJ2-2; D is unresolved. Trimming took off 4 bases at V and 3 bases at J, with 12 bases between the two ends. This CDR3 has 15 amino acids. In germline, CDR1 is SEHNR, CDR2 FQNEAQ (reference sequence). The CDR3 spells CASSSYADHTGELFF. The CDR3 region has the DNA TGTGCCAGCAGCTCCTACGCTGATCACACCGGGGAGCTGTTTTTT.

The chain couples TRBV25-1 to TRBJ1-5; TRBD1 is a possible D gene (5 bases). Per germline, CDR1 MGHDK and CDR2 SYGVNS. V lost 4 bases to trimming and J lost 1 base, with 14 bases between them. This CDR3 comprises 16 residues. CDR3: CASSASGDGSNQPQHF. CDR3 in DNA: TGTGCCAGCAGTGCTAGCGGGGACGGGAGCAATCAGCCCCAGCATTTT.

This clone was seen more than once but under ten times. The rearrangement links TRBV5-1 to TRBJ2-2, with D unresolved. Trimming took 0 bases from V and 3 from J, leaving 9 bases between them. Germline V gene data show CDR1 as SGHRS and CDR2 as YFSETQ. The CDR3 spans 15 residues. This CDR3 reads CASSLALADTGELFF. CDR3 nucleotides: TGCGCCAGCAGCTTGGCCTTGGCAGACACCGGGGAGCTGTTTTTT. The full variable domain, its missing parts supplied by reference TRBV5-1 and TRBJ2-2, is KAGVTQTPRYLIKTRGQQVTLSCSPISGHRSVSWYQQTPGQGLQFLFEYFSETQRNKGNFPGRFSGRQFSNSRSEMNVSTLELGDSALYLCASSLALADTGELFFGEGSRLTVL.

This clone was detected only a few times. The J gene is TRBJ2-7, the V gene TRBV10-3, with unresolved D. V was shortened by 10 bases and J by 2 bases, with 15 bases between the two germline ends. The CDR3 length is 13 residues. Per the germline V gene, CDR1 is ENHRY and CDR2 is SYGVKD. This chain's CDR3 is CATLLPTTYEQYF. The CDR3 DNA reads TGTGCCACCCTATTACCTACTACCTACGAGCAGTACTTC.

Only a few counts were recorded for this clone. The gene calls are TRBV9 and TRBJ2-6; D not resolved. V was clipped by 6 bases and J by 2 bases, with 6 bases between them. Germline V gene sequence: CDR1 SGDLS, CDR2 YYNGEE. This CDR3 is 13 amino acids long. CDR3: CASNSAGANVLTF. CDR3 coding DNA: TGTGCCAGCAACTCGGCTGGGGCCAACGTCCTGACTTTC.

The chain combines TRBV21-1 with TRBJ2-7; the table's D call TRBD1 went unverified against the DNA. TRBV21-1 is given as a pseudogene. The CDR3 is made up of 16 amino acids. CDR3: CASSPPPDRPGSEQYF. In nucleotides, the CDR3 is TGTGCCAGCAGCCCTCCCCCGGACAGACCCGGTAGCGAGCAGTACTTC.

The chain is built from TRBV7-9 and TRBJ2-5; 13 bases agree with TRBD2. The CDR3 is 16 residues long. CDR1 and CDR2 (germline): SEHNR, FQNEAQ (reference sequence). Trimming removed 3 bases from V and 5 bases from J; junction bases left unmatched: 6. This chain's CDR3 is CASSFHGLAGAETQYF. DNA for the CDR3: TGTGCCAGCAGCTTTCACGGACTAGCGGGAGCCGAGACCCAGTACTTC.

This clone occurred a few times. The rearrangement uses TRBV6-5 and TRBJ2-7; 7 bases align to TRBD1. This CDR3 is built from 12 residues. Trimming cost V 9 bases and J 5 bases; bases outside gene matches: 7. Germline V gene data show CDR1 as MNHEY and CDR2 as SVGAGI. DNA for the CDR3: TGTGCCAGTATAGGGACAGCGAACGAGCAGTACTTC. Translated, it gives CASIGTANEQYF.

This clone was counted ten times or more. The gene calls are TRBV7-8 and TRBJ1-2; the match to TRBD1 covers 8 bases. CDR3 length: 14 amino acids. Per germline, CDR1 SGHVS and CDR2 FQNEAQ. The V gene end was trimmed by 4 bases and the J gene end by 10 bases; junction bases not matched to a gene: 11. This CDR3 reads CASSSDRDRRDYTF. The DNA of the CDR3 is TGTGCCAGCAGCTCCGACCGGGACAGGCGCGACTACACCTTC.

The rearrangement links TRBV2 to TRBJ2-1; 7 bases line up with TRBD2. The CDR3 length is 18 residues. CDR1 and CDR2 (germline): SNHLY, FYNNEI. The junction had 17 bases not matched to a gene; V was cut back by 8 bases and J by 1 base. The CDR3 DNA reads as TGTGCCAGCCTCGCAACTGGTGGCGGGGGATCATCCTACAATGAGCAGTTCTTC. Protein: CASLATGGGGSSYNEQFF.

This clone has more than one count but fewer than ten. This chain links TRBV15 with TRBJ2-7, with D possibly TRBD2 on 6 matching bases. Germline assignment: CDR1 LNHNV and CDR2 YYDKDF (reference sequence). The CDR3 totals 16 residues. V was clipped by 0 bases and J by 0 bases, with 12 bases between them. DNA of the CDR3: TGTGCCACCAGCAGAGATGTTAGTAGCGGCTCCTACGAGCAGTACTTC. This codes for CATSRDVSSGSYEQYF. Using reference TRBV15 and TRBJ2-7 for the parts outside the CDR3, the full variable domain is DAMVIQNPRYQVTQFGKPVTLSCSQTLNHNVMYWYQQKSSQAPKLLFHYYDKDFNNEADTPDNFQSRRPNTSFCFLDIRSPGLGDTAMYLCATSRDVSSGSYEQYFGPGTRLTVT.

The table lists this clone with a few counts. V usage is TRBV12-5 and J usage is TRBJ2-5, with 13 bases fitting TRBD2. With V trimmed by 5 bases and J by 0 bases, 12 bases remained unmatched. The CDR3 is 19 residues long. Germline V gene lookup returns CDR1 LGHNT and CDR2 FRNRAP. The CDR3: CASGPTPDGTSGNQETQYF. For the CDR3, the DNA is TGTGCTAGTGGTCCGACCCCGGATGGGACTAGCGGGAACCAAGAGACCCAGTACTTC.

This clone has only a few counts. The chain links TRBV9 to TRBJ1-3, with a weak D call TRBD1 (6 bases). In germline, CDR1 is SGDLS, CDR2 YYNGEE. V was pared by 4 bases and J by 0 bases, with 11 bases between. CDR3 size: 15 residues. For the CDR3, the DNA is TGTGCCAGCAGCTCCCCACAGGGCTCTGGAAACACCATATATTTT. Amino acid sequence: CASSSPQGSGNTIYF.

The CDR3 spells CASSPEPGQGSEQYF. For the CDR3, the DNA is TGTGCCAGCAGCCCCGAACCGGGACAGGGATCCGAGCAGTACTTC. V gene TRBV4-2 combines with J gene TRBJ2-7; 9 positions agree with TRBD1. V was pared by 4 bases and J by 6 bases, with 10 bases of the junction left unmatched. CDR1 LGHNA and CDR2 YNFKEQ come from the germline V gene. The CDR3 covers 15 residues.

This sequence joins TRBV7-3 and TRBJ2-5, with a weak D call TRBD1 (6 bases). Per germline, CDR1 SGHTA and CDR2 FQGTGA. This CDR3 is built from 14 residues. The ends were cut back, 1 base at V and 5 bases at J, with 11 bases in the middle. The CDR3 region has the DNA TGTGCCAGCAGCTTAAATCCAGGGGTTGAGACCCAGTACTTC. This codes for CASSLNPGVETQYF.

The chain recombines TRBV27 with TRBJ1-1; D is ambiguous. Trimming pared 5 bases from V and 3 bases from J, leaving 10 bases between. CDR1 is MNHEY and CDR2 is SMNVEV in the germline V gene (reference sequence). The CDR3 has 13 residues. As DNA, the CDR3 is TGTGCCAGCAGTCAAGAGGTTTACACTGAAGCTTTCTTT. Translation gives CASSQEVYTEAFF.

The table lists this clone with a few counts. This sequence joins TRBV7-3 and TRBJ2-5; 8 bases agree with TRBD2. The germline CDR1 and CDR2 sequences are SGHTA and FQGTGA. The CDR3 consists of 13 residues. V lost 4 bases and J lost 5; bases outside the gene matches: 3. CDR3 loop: CASSSGLEETQYF. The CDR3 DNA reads TGTGCCAGCAGCTCGGGACTAGAGGAGACCCAGTACTTC.

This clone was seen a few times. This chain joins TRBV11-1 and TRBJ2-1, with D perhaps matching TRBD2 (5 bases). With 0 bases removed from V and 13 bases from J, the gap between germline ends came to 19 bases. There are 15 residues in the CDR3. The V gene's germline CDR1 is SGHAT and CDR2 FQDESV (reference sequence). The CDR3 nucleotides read TGTGCCAGCAGCTTAGCGGAGTTTGTGGCTAGCATCCAGTTCTTC. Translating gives CASSLAEFVASIQFF.

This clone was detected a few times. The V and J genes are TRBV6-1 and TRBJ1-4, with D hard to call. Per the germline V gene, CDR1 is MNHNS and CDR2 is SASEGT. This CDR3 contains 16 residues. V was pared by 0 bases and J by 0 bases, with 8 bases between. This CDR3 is CASSEALGSTNEKLFF. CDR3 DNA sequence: TGTGCCAGCAGTGAAGCTCTCGGGTCAACTAATGAAAAACTGTTTTTT.

CDR3 bases: TGTGCCAGCAGTGAACTAACCTACGAGCAGTACTTC. Amino acid sequence: CASSELTYEQYF. This chain links TRBV2 with TRBJ2-7; D is ambiguous. The germline V gene has CDR1 SNHLY and CDR2 FYNNEI. The CDR3 totals 12 residues. The germline V and J ends were trimmed by 2 bases and 2 bases, with 4 bases remaining between them.

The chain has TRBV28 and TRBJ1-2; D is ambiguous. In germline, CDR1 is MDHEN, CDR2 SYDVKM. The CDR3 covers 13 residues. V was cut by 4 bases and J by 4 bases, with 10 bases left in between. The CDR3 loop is CASSSPEIYGYTF. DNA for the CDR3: TGTGCCAGCAGTTCCCCCGAGATCTATGGCTACACCTTC.

CDR3 DNA: TGTGCCAGCAGCTTAGCGCGAAGCACCGGGGAGCTGTTTTTT. Its translation is CASSLARSTGELFF. The chain has TRBV7-9 and TRBJ2-2, with D unclear. The germline V gene has CDR1 SEHNR and CDR2 FQNEAQ (reference sequence). The CDR3 has 14 residues. Trimming pared 0 bases from V and 4 bases from J, leaving 6 bases between.